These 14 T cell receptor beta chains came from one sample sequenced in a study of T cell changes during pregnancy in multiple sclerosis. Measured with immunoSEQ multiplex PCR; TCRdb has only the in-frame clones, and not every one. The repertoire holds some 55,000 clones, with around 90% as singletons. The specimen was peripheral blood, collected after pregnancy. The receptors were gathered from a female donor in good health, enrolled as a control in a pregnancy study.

The DNA of the CDR3 is TGCAGCGCGGGACAGGGGTTCACCTACGAGCAGTACTTC. Amino acids: CSAGQGFTYEQYF. This chain joins TRBV29-1 and TRBJ2-7, with TRBD1 matching 10 bases. V shed 7 bases and J 2 bases; nucleotides not matched to a gene: 5. The length of the CDR3 is 13 residues. Germline V gives CDR1 SQVTM, CDR2 ANQGSEA.

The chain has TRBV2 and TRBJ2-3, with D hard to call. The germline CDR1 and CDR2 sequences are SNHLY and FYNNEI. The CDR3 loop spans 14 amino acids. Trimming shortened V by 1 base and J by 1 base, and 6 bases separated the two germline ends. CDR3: CASSEGPGTDTQYF. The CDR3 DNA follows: TGTGCCAGCAGTGAAGGGCCAGGCACAGATACGCAGTATTTT.

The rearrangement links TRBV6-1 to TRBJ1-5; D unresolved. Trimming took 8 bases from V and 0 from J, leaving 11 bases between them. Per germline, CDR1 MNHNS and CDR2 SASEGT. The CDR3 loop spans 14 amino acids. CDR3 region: CASGVAGSNQPQHF. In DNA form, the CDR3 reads TGTGCCAGCGGGGTAGCGGGTAGCAATCAGCCCCAGCATTTT.

The DNA of the CDR3 is TGTGCCAGCAGCTTATCAGGGGGCTCGGACGAGCAGTACTTC. Its protein is CASSLSGGSDEQYF. This chain uses TRBV7-9 with TRBJ2-7; 8 bases line up with TRBD1. The V and J ends lost 2 bases and 5 bases, in that order; junction bases with no gene match: 5. CDR3 length: 14 amino acids. Germline V gene lookup returns CDR1 SEHNR and CDR2 FQNEAQ (reference sequence).

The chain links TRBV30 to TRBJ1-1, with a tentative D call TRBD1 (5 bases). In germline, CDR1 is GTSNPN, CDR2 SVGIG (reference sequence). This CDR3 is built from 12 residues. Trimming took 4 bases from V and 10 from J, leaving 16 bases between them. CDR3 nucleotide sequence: TGTGCCTGGACTCCAAACCCACAGGTAGCTTTCTTT. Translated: CAWTPNPQVAFF.

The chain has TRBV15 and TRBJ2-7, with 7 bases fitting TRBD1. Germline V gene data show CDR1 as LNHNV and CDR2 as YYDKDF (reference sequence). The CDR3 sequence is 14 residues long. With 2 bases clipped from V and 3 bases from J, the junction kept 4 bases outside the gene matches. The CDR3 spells CATSRWDSHYEQYF. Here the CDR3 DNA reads TGTGCCACCAGCAGATGGGACAGCCACTACGAGCAGTACTTC.

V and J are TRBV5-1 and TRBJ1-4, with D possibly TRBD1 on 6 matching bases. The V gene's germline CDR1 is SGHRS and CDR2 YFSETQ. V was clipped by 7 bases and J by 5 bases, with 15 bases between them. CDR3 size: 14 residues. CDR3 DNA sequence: TGCGCCAGCTCTTCGACAGGAGCAAATGAAAAACTGTTTTTT. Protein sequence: CASSSTGANEKLFF. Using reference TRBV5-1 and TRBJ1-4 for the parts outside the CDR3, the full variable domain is KAGVTQTPRYLIKTRGQQVTLSCSPISGHRSVSWYQQTPGQGLQFLFEYFSETQRNKGNFPGRFSGRQFSNSRSEMNVSTLELGDSALYLCASSSTGANEKLFFGSGTQLSVL.

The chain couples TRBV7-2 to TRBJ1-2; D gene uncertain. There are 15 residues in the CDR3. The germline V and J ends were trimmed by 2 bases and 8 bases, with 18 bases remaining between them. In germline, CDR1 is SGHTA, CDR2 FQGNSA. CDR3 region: CASSLQPSALGGYTF. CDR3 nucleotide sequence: TGTGCCAGCAGCTTACAACCCTCGGCTCTGGGCGGCTACACCTTC.

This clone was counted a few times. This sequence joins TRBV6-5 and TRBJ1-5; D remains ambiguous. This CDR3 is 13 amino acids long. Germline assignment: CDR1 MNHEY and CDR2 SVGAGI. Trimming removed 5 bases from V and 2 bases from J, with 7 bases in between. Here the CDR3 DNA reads TGTGCCAGCAGTACCTCGGGCAATCAGCCCCAGCATTTT. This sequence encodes CASSTSGNQPQHF.

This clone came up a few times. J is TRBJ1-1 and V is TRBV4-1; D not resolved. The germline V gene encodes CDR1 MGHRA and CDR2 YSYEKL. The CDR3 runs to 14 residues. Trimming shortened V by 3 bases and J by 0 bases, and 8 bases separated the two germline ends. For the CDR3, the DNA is TGCGCCAGCAGCCATATCCAGATGAACACTGAAGCTTTCTTT. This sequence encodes CASSHIQMNTEAFF.

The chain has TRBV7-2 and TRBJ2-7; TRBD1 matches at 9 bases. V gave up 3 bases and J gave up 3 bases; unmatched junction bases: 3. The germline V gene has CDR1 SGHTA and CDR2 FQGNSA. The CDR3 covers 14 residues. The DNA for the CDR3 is TGTGCCAGCAGCTTGGGGACAGGGATCTACGAGCAGTACTTC. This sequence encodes CASSLGTGIYEQYF.

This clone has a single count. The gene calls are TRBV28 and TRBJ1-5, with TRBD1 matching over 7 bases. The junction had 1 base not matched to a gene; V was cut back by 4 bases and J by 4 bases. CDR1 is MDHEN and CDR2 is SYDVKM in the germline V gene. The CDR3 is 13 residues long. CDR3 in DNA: TGTGCCAGCAGTTCGACAGGGAATCAGCCCCAGCATTTT. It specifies CASSSTGNQPQHF.

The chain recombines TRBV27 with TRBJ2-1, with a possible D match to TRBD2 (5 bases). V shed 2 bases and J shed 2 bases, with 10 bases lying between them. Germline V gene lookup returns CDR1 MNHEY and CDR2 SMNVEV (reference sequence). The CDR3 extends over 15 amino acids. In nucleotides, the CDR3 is TGTGCCAGCAGTTTAACGGGGAACGCCTACAATGAGCAGTTCTTC. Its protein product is CASSLTGNAYNEQFF.

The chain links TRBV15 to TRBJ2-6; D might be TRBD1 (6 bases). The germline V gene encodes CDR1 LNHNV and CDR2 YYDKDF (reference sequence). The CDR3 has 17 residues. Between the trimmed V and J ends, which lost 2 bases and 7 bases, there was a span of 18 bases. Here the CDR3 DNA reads TGTGCCACCAGCAGACGTAAACCGGGACATCTAGCCAACGTCCTGACTTTC. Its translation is CATSRRKPGHLANVLTF.